The rows below give T cell receptor beta chains drawn from one sample of a study of regulatory T cells in long-lasting Graves disease. TCRdb used MiXCR to reprocess the multiplex PCR reads, holding one entry per CDR3 protein. The data contain 350,000 to 450,000 distinct CDR3 sequences, roughly 23% of them singletons. Source: peripheral blood mononuclear cells (PBMCs), taken when the disease was refractory, from a patient treated with antithyroid drugs. The receptors originated from a female donor with Graves disease. Both conserved end residues are part of each CDR3. Each record gives: J gene, clone size, D gene, V gene, CDR3 protein, CDR3 DNA. D genes are given only for firm matches. Some rows have no size entry. The others give once, few or many, or a class for an expanded clone.

j_call: TRBJ2-1; clone_size: .; d_call: TRBD2; v_call: TRBV15; cdr3_aa: CATSELAGQINEQFF; cdr3_nt: TGTGCCACCAGCGAACTAGCGGGCCAGATTAATGAGCAGTTCTTC
j_call: TRBJ2-7; clone_size: many; d_call: .; v_call: TRBV2; cdr3_aa: CACKEGLSSYEQYF; cdr3_nt: TGTGCATGCAAGGAAGGCCTTAGCTCCTACGAGCAGTACTTC
j_call: TRBJ2-7; clone_size: few; d_call: .; v_call: TRBV10-3; cdr3_aa: CAISEDWGDSSYEQYF; cdr3_nt: TGTGCCATCAGTGAAGATTGGGGCGACAGCTCCTACGAGCAGTACTTC
j_call: TRBJ2-1; clone_size: few; d_call: .; v_call: TRBV11-2; cdr3_aa: CASSSNEQFF; cdr3_nt: TGTGCCAGCAGCTCCAATGAGCAGTTCTTC
j_call: TRBJ2-3; clone_size: .; d_call: .; v_call: TRBV28; cdr3_aa: CASRTQLTDTQYF; cdr3_nt: TGTGCCAGCAGAACTCAACTCACAGATACGCAGTATTTT
j_call: TRBJ2-2; clone_size: many; d_call: .; v_call: TRBV7-3; cdr3_aa: CASSYGGSTGELFF; cdr3_nt: TGTGCCAGCAGCTACGGAGGAAGCACCGGGGAGCTGTTTTTT
j_call: TRBJ2-5; clone_size: many; d_call: .; v_call: TRBV5-6; cdr3_aa: CASSGRVSETQYF; cdr3_nt: TGTGCCAGCAGCGGAAGAGTTTCGGAGACCCAGTACTTC
j_call: TRBJ2-1; clone_size: few; d_call: .; v_call: TRBV28; cdr3_aa: CASSPHDPTPEQFF; cdr3_nt: TGTGCCAGCAGTCCTCATGACCCGACACCCGAGCAGTTCTTC
j_call: TRBJ2-7; clone_size: few; d_call: .; v_call: TRBV19; cdr3_aa: CASSQTESSYEQYF; cdr3_nt: TGTGCCAGTAGCCAGACGGAGAGCTCCTACGAGCAGTACTTC
j_call: TRBJ2-1; clone_size: once; d_call: .; v_call: TRBV19; cdr3_aa: CASSMDWHEQFF; cdr3_nt: TGTGCCAGTAGTATGGACTGGCATGAGCAGTTCTTC
j_call: TRBJ2-7; clone_size: .; d_call: TRBD2; v_call: TRBV29-1; cdr3_aa: CSVESLAGASEQYF; cdr3_nt: TGCAGCGTTGAAAGCCTAGCGGGAGCTTCCGAGCAGTACTTC
j_call: TRBJ1-5; clone_size: few; d_call: .; v_call: TRBV4-1; cdr3_aa: CASSQDHVGNQPQHF; cdr3_nt: TGCGCCAGCAGCCAAGATCACGTTGGCAATCAGCCCCAGCATTTT
j_call: TRBJ2-2; clone_size: many; d_call: .; v_call: TRBV5-1; cdr3_aa: CASSLGDTMNTGELFF; cdr3_nt: TGCGCCAGCAGCTTGGGGGACACGATGAACACCGGGGAGCTGTTTTTT
j_call: TRBJ1-1; clone_size: .; d_call: .; v_call: TRBV5-1; cdr3_aa: CASSLAGKGGTEAFF; cdr3_nt: TGCGCCAGCAGCTTGGCCGGTAAAGGGGGCACTGAAGCTTTCTTT
j_call: TRBJ2-1; clone_size: .; d_call: .; v_call: TRBV28; cdr3_aa: CASSFLGGPEHEQFF; cdr3_nt: TGTGCCAGCAGTTTCTTGGGCGGGCCCGAGCATGAGCAGTTCTTC
j_call: TRBJ2-7; clone_size: many; d_call: TRBD1; v_call: TRBV20-1; cdr3_aa: CSARDPGQFATLQYF; cdr3_nt: TGCAGTGCTAGAGATCCGGGACAGTTTGCTACGTTGCAGTACTTC
j_call: TRBJ2-7; clone_size: few; d_call: TRBD2; v_call: TRBV7-9; cdr3_aa: CASSRGTSGRDEQYF; cdr3_nt: TGTGCCAGCAGCCGGGGGACTAGCGGGAGGGACGAGCAGTACTTC
j_call: TRBJ2-3; clone_size: .; d_call: .; v_call: TRBV7-8; cdr3_aa: CASSFFAPDTQYF; cdr3_nt: TGTGCCAGCAGCTTCTTTGCCCCGGATACGCAGTATTTT
j_call: TRBJ1-5; clone_size: few; d_call: .; v_call: TRBV27; cdr3_aa: CASSLGKYSNQPQHF; cdr3_nt: TGTGCCAGCAGTTTGGGGAAATATAGCAATCAGCCCCAGCATTTT
j_call: TRBJ2-5; clone_size: .; d_call: .; v_call: TRBV6-1; cdr3_aa: CASTPRAAEETQYF; cdr3_nt: TGTGCCAGCACCCCTCGAGCAGCAGAAGAGACCCAGTACTTC
j_call: TRBJ2-5; clone_size: few; d_call: TRBD1; v_call: TRBV15; cdr3_aa: CATSRVRTGPKETQYF; cdr3_nt: TGTGCCACCAGCAGAGTCCGGACAGGGCCTAAAGAGACCCAGTACTTC
j_call: TRBJ1-5; clone_size: .; d_call: TRBD1; v_call: TRBV6-1; cdr3_aa: CASSESSGGWKPQHF; cdr3_nt: TGTGCCAGCAGTGAAAGCTCAGGGGGATGGAAGCCCCAGCATTTT
j_call: TRBJ2-1; clone_size: .; d_call: .; v_call: TRBV3-1; cdr3_aa: CASSQGTAYNEQFF; cdr3_nt: TGTGCCAGCAGCCAAGGGACAGCGTACAATGAGCAGTTCTTC
j_call: TRBJ2-2; clone_size: many; d_call: .; v_call: TRBV12-3/TRBV12-4; cdr3_aa: CASSQGQRGVTGELFF; cdr3_nt: TGTGCCAGCAGCCAAGGACAGAGGGGAGTCACCGGGGAGCTGTTTTTT
j_call: TRBJ2-7; clone_size: .; d_call: .; v_call: TRBV5-1; cdr3_aa: CASSDPSGPYEQYF; cdr3_nt: TGCGCCAGCAGCGACCCGAGCGGGCCTTACGAGCAGTACTTC
j_call: TRBJ2-7; clone_size: few; d_call: .; v_call: TRBV30; cdr3_aa: CACSGPTYEQYF; cdr3_nt: TGTGCCTGCTCGGGACCCACCTACGAGCAGTACTTC